This T cell receptor (beta chain) was sequenced for a study of cytomegalovirus exposure and HLA in healthy donors. Across the study: Earlier work reported roughly 120 million unique TCR beta sequences from 150 million to 200 million T cells. An early release of data contained about 85 million unique TCRs, which came from HLA-typed donors. General study points: For presence/absence analyses, sequencing depth was assumed to be roughly uniform across donors.

The germline V gene encodes CDR1 LNHNV and CDR2 YYDKDF (reference sequence). The V end was cut by 5 bases, the J end by 0 bases, with 2 bases between. The CDR3 covers 12 residues. The PCR made use of 60 Vbeta and 13 Jbeta primers. Produced via immunoSEQ multiplex PCR; TCRdb's table is partial and in-frame only. The repertoire includes about 160,000 clones, over 75% of them detected once, and more than 4% sits in the top ten. Remarks on this clone: The antigen remains undetermined.

The sample consisted of PBMCs. The chain recombines TRBV15 with TRBJ1-5, with D hard to call. This receptor was obtained from a man aged 40-49 years in good health and CMV-seronegative. The CDR3 reads CATSRSNQPQHF. CDR3 DNA sequence: TGTGCCACCAGCCGTAGCAATCAGCCCCAGCATTTT.